The T cell receptor beta chain described here comes from a study of cytomegalovirus exposure and HLA in healthy donors (dated by TCRdb to 2016 to 2017). Regarding the study in general: A later analysis indicated that the 120 validation repertoires were generated on the platform also employed for the 650 to 850 repertoires of the first cohort. High-throughput TCR immunosequencing, statistical association of individual TCRs with disease status, and machine learning were combined to predict cytomegalovirus infection status. Along with the approximately 700-subject first cohort, a separate validation cohort of more than 90 different subjects was used. The study aimed to test whether cataloging public T cell receptors could reveal signatures of past pathogen exposure.

Results and caveats for the whole study, not just this receptor: A later analysis lacked HLA typing for the validation cohort, so it scored co-occurrence in that cohort across all 120 repertoires. The authors suggested that the approach could potentially be extended to other disease states and immunological phenotypes. Of the cluster scores, 85% to 95% were above 0 in a later analysis, which found that TCRs clustered in the first cohort also tended to co-occur in the 110 or so validation repertoires. The classifier was reported to diagnose cytomegalovirus status with high specificity and sensitivity in both the original cohort and the validation cohort. Three of the identified cytomegalovirus-associated TCR beta chains were confirmed in vitro to be specific for cytomegalovirus antigens. A total of some 180 TCR beta chains were listed by the study as associated with cytomegalovirus. Most TCR sequences were seen in very few donors, while some public TCRs were found in many individuals.

On this clone: The antigen it binds to is not known. It has no much larger one-base neighbor in the sample; base qualities were not kept.

The library relied on the immunoSEQ multiplex PCR assay. Per the original workflow: A statistical classification framework was built for diagnosing cytomegalovirus status from the catalog of TCR beta chain sequences. Imported from immuneACCESS, the table was reduced by TCRdb to in-frame sequences with V and J called. These copies leave out some clones; in studies compared against another copy, an unresolved V gene accounts for under half, and the cause of the remainder is not known. Clonal size and the V and J genes are those of that table, whereas D and trimming came from the DNA. This sample gives 100,000 to 120,000 clones in total; more than 75% of them show up just once. Of the sample, around 1.4% falls within the top ten clones. Donors formed part of the validation cohort, which comprised about 130 subjects and was distinct from the first cohort of 690 or so subjects. The clonotype comes from a woman aged 25-40 years in good health and CMV-seropositive. Sequences were obtained from PBMCs.

The encoded CDR3 is CAINPTSGSYNEQFF. The nucleotides read TGTGCCATCAATCCCACTAGCGGGAGTTACAATGAGCAGTTCTTC. The V and J genes are TRBV10-3 and TRBJ2-1; 11 bases in between match TRBD2. V has 7 bases trimmed and J has 4 bases trimmed; junction bases matching no gene number 6. CDR1 and CDR2 are read off the germline V gene as ENHRY and SYGVKD. The CDR3 goes from the cysteine to the phenylalanine over 15 residues. The kept DNA is CDR3 alone, 45 bases in frame from the first base.